The entry below gives a single T cell receptor beta chain sequence along with its context. Its antigen is as yet unknown. The sample is drawn from a study of beta chain features in type 1 diabetes. The CDR3 length is 12 residues. Germline values: CDR1 SGHTA, CDR2 FQGNSA. V shed 1 base and J shed 1 base, with 1 base lying between them. One heparinised draw, averaging roughly 110 mL, was taken per donor. The study, taken as a whole, reports: Type 1 diabetes patients had TCRB CDR3s that were shorter (moderately but significantly so) in all four CD4+ subsets. Patients with type 1 diabetes carried fewer insertions and had more deletions at their VDJ junctions.

Investigators reverse transcribed all isolated RNA, so they sequenced expressed TCRB transcripts. The assay was immunoSEQ multiplex PCR, and TCRdb's table has in-frame clones only and misses some. In the table there are fewer than 550,000 clones, over 9.5% of which are singletons. Sequences were obtained from naive CD4+ T cells from blood. The sequence derives from a woman aged 18-29 years in good health. The V gene is TRBV7-2, the J gene TRBJ2-5; D remains unclear. CDR3 DNA: TGTGCCAGCAGCTTAGTCCAAGAGACCCAGTACTTC. It translates to CASSLVQETQYF.